This TCR beta chain derives from a study of T cell responses to AZD1222 COVID-19 vaccine. TCRdb's copy holds only in-frame clones and misses some; the assay was immunoSEQ multiplex PCR. The table records about 91,000 clones, approximately 90% of them present only once. This clone has only a few counts. Antigen unknown. The study, taken as a whole, reports: Every sample of the repertoires postdated the peak T cell response. The CD4 TCRs associated with vaccination extended across spike and predominated at 160-218 and 743-854.

The CDR3 has 16 amino acids. V was pared by 1 base and J by 1 base, with 5 bases of the junction left unmatched. In germline, CDR1 is SGHNT, CDR2 YYREEE (reference sequence). Here the sequenced sample was peripheral blood, taken on day 0 of AZD1222 vaccination. This clonotype originated in an adult in good health. V usage is TRBV5-4 and J usage is TRBJ2-1, with 7 positions matching TRBD2. The CDR3 region has the DNA TGTGCCAGCAGCTTGCCGGGAGGACGATCCTACAATGAGCAGTTCTTC. Translating gives CASSLPGGRSYNEQFF.